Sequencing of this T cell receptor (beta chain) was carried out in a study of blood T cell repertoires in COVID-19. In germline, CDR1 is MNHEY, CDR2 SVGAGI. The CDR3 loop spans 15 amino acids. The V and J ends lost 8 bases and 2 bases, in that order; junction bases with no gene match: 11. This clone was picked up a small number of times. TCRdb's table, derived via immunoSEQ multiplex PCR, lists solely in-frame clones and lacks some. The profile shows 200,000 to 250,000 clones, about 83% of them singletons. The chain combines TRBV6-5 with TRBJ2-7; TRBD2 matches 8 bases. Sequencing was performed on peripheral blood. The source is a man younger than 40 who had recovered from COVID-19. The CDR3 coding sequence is TGTGCCAGCTCTAGCGGGCCTCAATCGCCCTACGAGCAGTACGTC. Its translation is CASSSGPQSPYEQYV.